This T cell receptor beta chain was identified in a study of T-cell memory formation after mild COVID-19. General study points: Of the contracting clones, CD4+ ones lay mainly in CM and EM, and CD8+ ones in EMRA.

Trimming pared 3 bases from V and 5 bases from J, leaving 11 bases between. The CDR3 spans 12 residues. Germline-derived CDR1 and CDR2 are DFQATT and SNEGSKA (reference sequence). Comment on this clonotype: Antigen: not known.

The 5'RACE method, run with constant-segment primers, produced TCR alpha and TCR beta cDNA libraries (carrying sample barcodes and UMIs). MiXCR, applied by TCRdb to the 5' RACE reads, yields one record per CDR3 protein. The sample holds more than 250,000 distinct CDR3 sequences, about 16% seen once. V usage is TRBV20-1 and J usage is TRBJ2-7, with a tentative D call TRBD2 (5 bases). The sample consisted of PBMCs or a T cell subset sorted from them (not recorded which). The receptor was isolated from a young man who had mild COVID-19 (a few samples of this study predate the infection). Cell type and time point are not known. In DNA, the CDR3 is TGCAGTGCTAGCGGACTGGGCAACGAGCAGTACTTC. Its translation is CSASGLGNEQYF.